Listed below are T cell receptor beta chains from one sample, sequenced in a study of blood T cells in healthy people across ages. TCRdb re-called the 5' RACE reads through MiXCR, storing one row per CDR3 protein. The sample has hundreds of thousands of distinct CDR3 sequences; 20% to 25% are singletons. Sequenced input: blood. These receptors were taken from a man between 70 and 80 years old in good health. The CDR3 runs from the conserved cysteine through the conserved F or W. Fields, in order: clone size, V gene, CDR3 length, D gene, J gene, CDR3 protein, CDR3 DNA. D genes are given only for firm matches. Rows may omit the clone size; those that give it use once, few, many or a size class.

>few|TRBV6-6|17|TRBD1|TRBJ1-5
CASSYLKTGKGHQPQHF
TGTGCCAGCAGTTACCTTAAGACAGGGAAAGGGCATCAGCCCCAGCATTTT
>NA|TRBV24-1|14|NA|TRBJ2-5
CATSLPGAQETQYF
TGTGCCACCAGCCTTCCAGGGGCCCAAGAGACCCAGTACTTC
>NA|TRBV5-1|15|TRBD2|TRBJ2-7
CASSLGLAVIYEQYF
TGCGCCAGCAGCTTGGGACTAGCGGTTATTTACGAGCAGTACTTC
>few|TRBV7-2|13|NA|TRBJ2-2
CASSLAHTGELFF
TGTGCCAGCAGCTTAGCTCACACCGGGGAGCTGTTTTTT
>few|TRBV3-1|15|TRBD2|TRBJ2-1
CASSQGLAGGVEQFF
TGTGCCAGCAGCCAAGGACTAGCGGGAGGGGTCGAGCAGTTCTTC
>NA|TRBV2|13|NA|TRBJ1-2
CASRALGQYDYTF
TGTGCCAGCAGAGCTCTGGGGCAGTACGACTACACCTTC
>few|TRBV6-5|17|TRBD2|TRBJ2-5
CASSYSMSGRVGETQYF
TGTGCCAGCAGTTACTCGATGAGCGGGAGAGTGGGGGAGACCCAGTACTTC
>many|TRBV4-3|15|NA|TRBJ1-4
CASSEGSGDDEKLFF
TGCGCCAGCAGCGAAGGGTCGGGGGATGATGAAAAACTGTTTTTT
>NA|TRBV24-1|16|TRBD2|TRBJ2-1
CATSDPGTRGGNEQFF
TGTGCCACCAGTGACCCCGGGACTAGGGGCGGGAATGAGCAGTTCTTC
>NA|TRBV12-3/TRBV12-4|14|TRBD2|TRBJ2-3
CASRSAGSTDTQYF
TGTGCCAGCAGGTCAGCGGGAAGCACAGATACGCAGTATTTT
>few|TRBV6-1|16|NA|TRBJ2-2
CASNVFVGENTGELFF
TGTGCCAGCAACGTCTTTGTAGGGGAAAACACCGGGGAGCTGTTTTTT
>few|TRBV3-1|15|NA|TRBJ2-7
CASSQGSELSYEQYF
TGTGCCAGCAGCCAAGGCAGCGAGCTCTCCTACGAGCAGTACTTC
>few|TRBV4-1|13|TRBD2|TRBJ2-1
CASSLPIAGEQFF
TGCGCCAGCAGCCTCCCGATAGCGGGCGAGCAGTTCTTC
>many|TRBV7-6|12|NA|TRBJ2-5
CASSFGIETQYF
TGTGCCAGCAGTTTCGGTATAGAGACCCAGTACTTC
>few|TRBV4-1|15|NA|TRBJ1-3
CASSQLIGSGNTIYF
TGCGCCAGCAGCCAACTCATTGGCTCTGGAAACACCATATATTTT
>NA|TRBV25-1|16|TRBD1|TRBJ2-1
CASSEGDRGDNNEQFF
TGTGCCAGCAGTGAAGGGGACAGGGGCGATAACAATGAGCAGTTCTTC
>many|TRBV4-3|15|TRBD1|TRBJ2-1
CASSQGQSSYNEQFF
TGTGCCAGCTCGCAGGGACAGAGCTCCTACAATGAGCAGTTCTTC
>NA|TRBV5-1|16|NA|TRBJ2-2
CASSLSGARMVGELFF
TGCGCCAGCAGCTTGTCAGGGGCTCGGATGGTCGGGGAGCTGTTTTTT
>NA|TRBV29-1|13|TRBD2|TRBJ2-5
CSVILAGTETQYF
TGCAGCGTTATACTAGCGGGAACAGAGACCCAGTACTTC
>NA|TRBV10-3|15|NA|TRBJ2-1
CAISEKDLGYNEQFF
TGTGCCATCAGTGAGAAGGACTTAGGGTACAATGAGCAGTTCTTC
>few|TRBV6-6|15|TRBD2|TRBJ2-1
CASSAGTSGDNEQFF
TGTGCCAGCAGCGCAGGGACTAGCGGTGACAATGAGCAGTTCTTC
>few|TRBV2|13|TRBD2|TRBJ2-1
CASTRTSFNEQFF
TGTGCCAGCACCCGGACTAGCTTTAATGAGCAGTTCTTC
>few|TRBV6-5|15|NA|TRBJ1-2
CASSSKQGTNYGYTF
TGTGCCAGCAGCTCAAAACAGGGTACGAACTATGGCTACACCTTC
>few|TRBV18|15|NA|TRBJ2-7
CASSPPSKQGYEQYF
TGTGCCAGCTCACCACCCTCTAAGCAGGGCTACGAGCAGTACTTC
>NA|TRBV19|16|NA|TRBJ1-4
CASRPIPGRENEKLFF
TGTGCCAGTAGGCCTATACCGGGACGGGAAAATGAAAAACTGTTTTTT
>NA|TRBV25-1|14|NA|TRBJ1-3
CASSEAASGNTIYF
TGTGCCAGCAGTGAGGCGGCCTCTGGAAACACCATATATTTT
>NA|TRBV10-3|14|NA|TRBJ1-2
CASREMTENYGYTF
TGTGCCAGCAGGGAGATGACAGAAAACTATGGCTACACCTTC
>few|TRBV29-1|11|NA|TRBJ2-3
CSVGDTDTQYF
TGCAGCGTTGGAGACACAGATACGCAGTATTTT
>NA|TRBV7-7|14|NA|TRBJ2-5
CASSLISGQEAQYF
TGTGCTAGCAGCTTAATAAGCGGCCAAGAGGCCCAGTACTTC
>NA|TRBV6-2/TRBV6-3|15|TRBD1|TRBJ2-1
CASSTGTGIYNEQFF
TGTGCCAGCAGCACCGGGACAGGGATCTACAATGAGCAGTTCTTC
>NA|TRBV7-2|14|TRBD1|TRBJ2-3
CASSLATGTPTQYF
TGTGCCAGCAGCTTAGCGACAGGGACACCTACGCAGTATTTT
>few|TRBV20-1|14|NA|TRBJ2-3
CSARDGGNTDTQYF
TGCAGTGCTAGAGACGGCGGGAACACAGATACGCAGTATTTT
>NA|TRBV20-1|14|TRBD2|TRBJ2-3
CSAPRREGTDTQYF
TGCAGTGCTCCACGACGGGAGGGCACAGATACGCAGTATTTT
>few|TRBV6-5|14|NA|TRBJ1-4
CASSYGTTNEKLFF
TGTGCCAGCAGTTACGGGACAACTAATGAAAAACTGTTTTTT
>few|TRBV27|16|NA|TRBJ2-2
CASSAAGHLNTGELFF
TGTGCCAGCAGTGCGGCGGGACACCTAAACACCGGGGAGCTGTTTTTT
>NA|TRBV10-2|12|NA|TRBJ2-1
CASSVPSDEQFF
TGCGCCAGCAGTGTACCTTCGGATGAGCAGTTCTTC
>once|TRBV20-1|14|TRBD2|TRBJ2-5
CSAAVAGGEETQYF
TGCAGTGCTGCGGTAGCGGGAGGGGAAGAGACCCAGTACTTC
>NA|TRBV20-1|14|NA|TRBJ2-5
CSARDRVSQETQYF
TGCAGTGCTAGAGATCGAGTCAGTCAAGAGACCCAGTACTTC
>few|TRBV25-1|13|NA|TRBJ1-2
CASSESTGLDYTF
TGTGCCAGCAGTGAATCGACCGGCCTCGACTACACCTTC
>many|TRBV29-1|13|NA|TRBJ2-3
CSVEDLRRDTQYF
TGCAGCGTTGAAGATCTAAGGCGGGATACGCAGTATTTT
>NA|TRBV21-1|18|NA|TRBJ2-7
CASSENLSLAGVSYEQYF
TGTGCCAGCAGCGAAAACCTCTCGCTAGCGGGAGTGTCCTACGAGCAGTACTTC
>NA|TRBV2|16|NA|TRBJ2-7
CASSGPSPTGRYEQYF
TGTGCCAGCAGTGGCCCCTCTCCGACAGGCCGCTACGAGCAGTACTTC
>many|TRBV28|14|NA|TRBJ1-6
CASRRQKNNSPLHF
TGTGCCAGCAGGCGCCAAAAAAATAATTCACCCCTCCACTTT
>few|TRBV5-1|16|TRBD2|TRBJ2-5
CASSVGLAGEGETQYF
TGCGCCAGCAGCGTCGGACTAGCGGGAGAAGGAGAGACCCAGTACTTC
>many|TRBV4-1|13|NA|TRBJ2-7
CASSQDYRGVQYF
TGCGCCAGCAGCCAAGACTACCGAGGAGTGCAGTACTTC